This TCR beta chain was captured in a study of T cell changes during pregnancy in multiple sclerosis. The CDR3 sequence is 15 residues long. V was cut by 4 bases and J by 5 bases, with 18 bases left in between. From germline, CDR1 is SGHRS and CDR2 YFSETQ. The method was immunoSEQ multiplex PCR; TCRdb's version includes in-frame clones alone and lacks a portion of them. The repertoire consists of more than 100,000 clones, with roughly 92% occurring once and the leading ten covering about 0.88%. The sample was peripheral blood, taken after pregnancy. This TCR was sampled from a female donor with multiple sclerosis, enrolled in a pregnancy study. The V gene is TRBV5-1, the J gene TRBJ1-1, with D perhaps TRBD1 (5 bases). DNA of the CDR3: TGCGCCAGCAGCCCTCAGGGTTCCTACACTACTGAAGCTTTCTTT. It codes for CASSPQGSYTTEAFF. Looking up the rest from reference TRBV5-1 and TRBJ1-1 gives the full variable domain: KAGVTQTPRYLIKTRGQQVTLSCSPISGHRSVSWYQQTPGQGLQFLFEYFSETQRNKGNFPGRFSGRQFSNSRSEMNVSTLELGDSALYLCASSPQGSYTTEAFFGQGTRLTVV.